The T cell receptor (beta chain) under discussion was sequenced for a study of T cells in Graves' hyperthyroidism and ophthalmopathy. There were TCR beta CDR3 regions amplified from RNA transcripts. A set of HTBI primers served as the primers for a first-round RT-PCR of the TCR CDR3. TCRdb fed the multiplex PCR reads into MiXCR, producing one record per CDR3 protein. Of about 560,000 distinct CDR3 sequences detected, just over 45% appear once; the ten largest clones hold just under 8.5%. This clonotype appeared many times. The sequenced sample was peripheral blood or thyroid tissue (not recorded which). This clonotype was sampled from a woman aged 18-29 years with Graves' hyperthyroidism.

DNA of the CDR3: TGTGCCAGCAGCTTATTTGGTGGCCAAGAGACCCAGTACTTC. Protein sequence: CASSLFGGQETQYF. This chain joins TRBV7-9 and TRBJ2-5; D is unresolved. Trimming took 2 bases from V and 1 from J, leaving 8 bases between them. Looked up from germline, CDR1 is SEHNR and CDR2 is FQNEAQ (reference sequence). CDR3 size: 14 residues.